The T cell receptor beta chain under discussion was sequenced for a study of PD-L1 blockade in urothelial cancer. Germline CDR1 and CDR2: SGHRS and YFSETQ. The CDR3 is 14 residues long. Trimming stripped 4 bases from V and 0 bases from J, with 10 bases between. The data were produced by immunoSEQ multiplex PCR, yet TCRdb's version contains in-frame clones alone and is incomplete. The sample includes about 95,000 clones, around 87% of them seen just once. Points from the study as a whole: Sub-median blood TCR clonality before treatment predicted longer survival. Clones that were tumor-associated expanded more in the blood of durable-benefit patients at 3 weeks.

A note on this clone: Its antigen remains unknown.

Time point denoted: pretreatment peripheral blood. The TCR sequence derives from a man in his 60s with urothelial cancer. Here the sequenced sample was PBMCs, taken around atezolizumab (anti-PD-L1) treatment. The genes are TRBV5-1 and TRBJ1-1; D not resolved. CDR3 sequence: CASSTDGMNTEAFF. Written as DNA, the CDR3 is TGCGCCAGCAGCACGGACGGGATGAACACTGAAGCTTTCTTT. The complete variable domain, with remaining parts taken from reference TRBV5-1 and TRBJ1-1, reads KAGVTQTPRYLIKTRGQQVTLSCSPISGHRSVSWYQQTPGQGLQFLFEYFSETQRNKGNFPGRFSGRQFSNSRSEMNVSTLELGDSALYLCASSTDGMNTEAFFGQGTRLTVV.